What follows are 10 T cell receptor beta chains derived from one specimen sequenced in a study of T cell changes during pregnancy in multiple sclerosis. Profiling relied on immunoSEQ multiplex PCR, and the TCRdb table lists in-frame clones only, not all of them. The sample has about 40,000 clones, just over 85% seen once; the top ten hold about 1.2%. The sequencing here drew on CD4+ T cells from peripheral blood mononuclear cells, taken before pregnancy. The receptor source for this set is a female donor with multiple sclerosis, enrolled in a pregnancy study.

The J gene is TRBJ1-4, the V gene TRBV2; D possibly corresponds to TRBD1 (5 bases). Germline values: CDR1 SNHLY, CDR2 FYNNEI. Trimming removed 7 bases at V and 5 bases at J, with 14 bases between. The CDR3 runs to 14 residues. The CDR3 DNA reads TGTGCCAGCACAAGGGACTTTTCCAATGAAAAACTGTTTTTT. Encoded protein: CASTRDFSNEKLFF.

The chain recombines TRBV27 with TRBJ2-6; D might be TRBD1 (6 bases). This CDR3 comprises 18 residues. The ends were cut back, 2 bases at V and 3 bases at J, with 17 bases in the middle. CDR1 and CDR2 from the germline V gene are MNHEY and SMNVEV (reference sequence). This chain's CDR3 is CASSLKGIRGYGANVLTF. CDR3 nucleotides: TGTGCCAGCAGTTTAAAAGGGATCAGGGGTTATGGGGCCAACGTCCTGACTTTC.

CDR3 in amino acids: CASSPRLRDEQFF. The CDR3 nucleotides read TGTGCCAGCTCACCCCGACTGCGAGATGAGCAGTTCTTC. The gene calls are TRBV18 and TRBJ2-1; D uncertain. The CDR3 has 13 residues. With 3 bases removed from V and 8 bases from J, the gap between germline ends came to 11 bases. Per germline, CDR1 KGHSH and CDR2 LQKENI.

The V and J genes are TRBV28 and TRBJ2-3; 10 bases are shared with TRBD2. Losses at the gene ends were 5 bases for V and 1 base for J; bases not matched to a gene: 6. CDR3 length equals 16 residues. Germline values: CDR1 MDHEN, CDR2 SYDVKM. The CDR3 reads CASSPTGTSGTDTQYF. Here the CDR3 DNA reads TGTGCCAGCAGTCCAACCGGGACTAGCGGCACAGATACGCAGTATTTT.

V usage is TRBV6-1 and J usage is TRBJ2-5, with D perhaps TRBD1 (5 bases). Between the trimmed V and J ends, which lost 1 base and 5 bases, there was a span of 11 bases. From germline, CDR1 is MNHNS and CDR2 SASEGT. The CDR3 length is 14 residues. The CDR3 DNA is TGTGCCAGCAGTGAAGTAGGGGTAGGGGAGACCCAGTACTTC. Translated, it gives CASSEVGVGETQYF.

This chain joins TRBV30 and TRBJ1-5; 11 bases are a match to TRBD1. J gave up 5 bases and V 2 bases, and 5 bases lay outside the gene matches. CDR1 and CDR2 from the germline V gene are GTSNPN and SVGIG (reference sequence). CDR3 length: 15 residues. CDR3 sequence reads: CAWSQRTGGDQPQHF. The CDR3 nucleotides read TGTGCCTGGAGTCAACGGACAGGGGGCGATCAGCCCCAGCATTTT.

The J gene is TRBJ2-5, the V gene TRBV5-1; D is perhaps TRBD1 (6 bases). This CDR3 has 16 amino acids. Trimming took 0 bases from V and 0 from J, leaving 12 bases between them. Germline values: CDR1 SGHRS, CDR2 YFSETQ. The CDR3, as DNA: TGCGCCAGCAGCTTGGGGACAGATAATTACCAAGAGACCCAGTACTTC. It translates to CASSLGTDNYQETQYF.

The rearrangement joins TRBV7-8 to TRBJ1-1; tentatively, D is TRBD1 (6 bases). CDR1 SGHVS and CDR2 FQNEAQ come from the germline V gene. The CDR3 has 13 amino acids. The V end was cut by 5 bases, the J end by 5 bases, with 12 bases between. The CDR3 sequence is CASSRTQGTEAFF. CDR3 DNA sequence: TGTGCCAGCAGCCGGACACAGGGAACTGAAGCTTTCTTT.

The rearrangement uses TRBV6-1 and TRBJ2-1; 7 bases agree with TRBD1. J lost 8 bases, V lost 2 bases, and 9 bases had no gene match. The CDR3 is made up of 15 amino acids. Per germline, CDR1 MNHNS and CDR2 SASEGT. CDR3 sequence reads: CASSESRGQGDEQFF. Written as DNA, the CDR3 is TGTGCCAGCAGTGAATCAAGGGGGCAGGGCGATGAGCAGTTCTTC.

This rearrangement joins TRBV5-1 to TRBJ1-1; TRBD1 might be the D (5 bases). Trimming removed 1 base at V and 2 bases at J, with 9 bases between. The CDR3 spans 14 residues. The germline CDR1 and CDR2 sequences are SGHRS and YFSETQ. The CDR3 loop is CASSLWRGNTEAFF. In nucleotides, the CDR3 is TGCGCCAGCAGCTTGTGGAGGGGAAACACTGAAGCTTTCTTT.